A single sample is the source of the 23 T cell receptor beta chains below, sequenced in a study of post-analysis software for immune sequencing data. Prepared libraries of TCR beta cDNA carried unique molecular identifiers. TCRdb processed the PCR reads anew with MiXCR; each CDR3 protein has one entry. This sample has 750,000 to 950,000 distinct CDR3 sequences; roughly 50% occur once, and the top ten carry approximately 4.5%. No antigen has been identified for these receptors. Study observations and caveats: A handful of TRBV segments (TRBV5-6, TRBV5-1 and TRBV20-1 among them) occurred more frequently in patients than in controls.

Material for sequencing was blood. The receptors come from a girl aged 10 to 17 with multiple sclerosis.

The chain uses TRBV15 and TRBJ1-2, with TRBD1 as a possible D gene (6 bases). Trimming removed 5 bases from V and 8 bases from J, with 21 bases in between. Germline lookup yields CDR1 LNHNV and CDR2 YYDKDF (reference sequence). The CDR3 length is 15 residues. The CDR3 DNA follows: TGTGCCACCAGCCGAATCGCAACGACAGGACCGGGCTACACCTTC. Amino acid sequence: CATSRIATTGPGYTF.

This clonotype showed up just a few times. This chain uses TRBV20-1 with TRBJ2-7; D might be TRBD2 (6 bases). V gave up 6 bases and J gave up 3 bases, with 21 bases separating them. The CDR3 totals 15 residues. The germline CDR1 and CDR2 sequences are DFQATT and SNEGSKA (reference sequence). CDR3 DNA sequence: TGCAGTGCCTCTTTTAGTGCGGGGCGACTCTACGAGCAGTACTTC. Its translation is CSASFSAGRLYEQYF.

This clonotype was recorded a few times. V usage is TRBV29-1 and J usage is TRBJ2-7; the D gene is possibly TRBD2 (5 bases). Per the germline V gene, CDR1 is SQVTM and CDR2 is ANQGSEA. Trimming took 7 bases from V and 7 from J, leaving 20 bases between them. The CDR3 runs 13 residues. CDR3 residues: CSARGKKPGEQYF. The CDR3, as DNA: TGCAGCGCTCGGGGTAAAAAGCCTGGGGAGCAGTACTTC.

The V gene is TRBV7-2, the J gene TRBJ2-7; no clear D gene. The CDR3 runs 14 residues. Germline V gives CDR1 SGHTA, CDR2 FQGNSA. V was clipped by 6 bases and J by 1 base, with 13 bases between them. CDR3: CASSHNLNSYEQYF. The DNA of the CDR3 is TGTGCCAGCAGTCATAACCTAAATTCCTACGAGCAGTACTTC. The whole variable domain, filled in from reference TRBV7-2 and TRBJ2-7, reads GAGVSQSPSNKVTEKGKDVELRCDPISGHTALYWYRQSLGQGLEFLIYFQGNSAPDKSGLPSDRFSAERTGGSVSTLTIQRTQQEDSAVYLCASSHNLNSYEQYFGPGTRLTVT.

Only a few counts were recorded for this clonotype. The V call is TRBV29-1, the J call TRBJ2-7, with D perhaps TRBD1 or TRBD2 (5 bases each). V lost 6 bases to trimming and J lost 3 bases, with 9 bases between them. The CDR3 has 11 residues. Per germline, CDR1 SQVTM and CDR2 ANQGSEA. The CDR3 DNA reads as TGCAGCGTATGGGACGGCTACGAGCAGTACTTC. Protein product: CSVWDGYEQYF.

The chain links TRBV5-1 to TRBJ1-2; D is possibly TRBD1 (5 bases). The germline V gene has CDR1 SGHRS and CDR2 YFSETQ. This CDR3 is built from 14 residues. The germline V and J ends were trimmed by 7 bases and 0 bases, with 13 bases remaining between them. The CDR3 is CASAGTPTNYGYTF. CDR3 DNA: TGCGCCAGCGCCGGGACTCCAACTAACTATGGCTACACCTTC.

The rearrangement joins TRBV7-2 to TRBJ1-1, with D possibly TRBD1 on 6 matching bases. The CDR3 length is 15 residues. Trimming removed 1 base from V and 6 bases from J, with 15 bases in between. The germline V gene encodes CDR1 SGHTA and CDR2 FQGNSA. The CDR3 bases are TGTGCCAGCAGCTTAGGAGCTACAGGGCTGGCTGAAGCTTTCTTT. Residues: CASSLGATGLAEAFF.

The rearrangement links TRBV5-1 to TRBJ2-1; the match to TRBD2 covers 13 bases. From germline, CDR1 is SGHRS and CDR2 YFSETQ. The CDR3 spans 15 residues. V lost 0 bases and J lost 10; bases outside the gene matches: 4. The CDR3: CASSLGTSGSAEQFF. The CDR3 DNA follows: TGCGCCAGCAGCTTGGGGACTAGCGGGAGTGCCGAGCAGTTCTTC. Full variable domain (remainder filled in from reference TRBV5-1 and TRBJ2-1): KAGVTQTPRYLIKTRGQQVTLSCSPISGHRSVSWYQQTPGQGLQFLFEYFSETQRNKGNFPGRFSGRQFSNSRSEMNVSTLELGDSALYLCASSLGTSGSAEQFFGPGTRLTVL.

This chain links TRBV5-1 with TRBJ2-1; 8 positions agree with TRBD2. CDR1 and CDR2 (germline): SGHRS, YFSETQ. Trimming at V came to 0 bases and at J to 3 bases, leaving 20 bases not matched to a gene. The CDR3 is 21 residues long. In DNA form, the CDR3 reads TGCGCCAGCAGCTTGGCCCTTGGCGGGGCAGAAACAGCGGGGGACTACAATGAGCAGTTCTTC. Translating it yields CASSLALGGAETAGDYNEQFF. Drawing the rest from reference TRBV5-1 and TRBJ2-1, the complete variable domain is KAGVTQTPRYLIKTRGQQVTLSCSPISGHRSVSWYQQTPGQGLQFLFEYFSETQRNKGNFPGRFSGRQFSNSRSEMNVSTLELGDSALYLCASSLALGGAETAGDYNEQFFGPGTRLTVL.

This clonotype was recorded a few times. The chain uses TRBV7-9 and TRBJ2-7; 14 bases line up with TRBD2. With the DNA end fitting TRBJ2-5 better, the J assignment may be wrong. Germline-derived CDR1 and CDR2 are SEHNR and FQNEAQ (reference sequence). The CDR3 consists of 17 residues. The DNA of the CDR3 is TGTGCCAGCAGTCCATACGAGGGACTAGCGGGAGAGGAGACCCAGTACTTC. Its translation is CASSPYEGLAGEETQYF.

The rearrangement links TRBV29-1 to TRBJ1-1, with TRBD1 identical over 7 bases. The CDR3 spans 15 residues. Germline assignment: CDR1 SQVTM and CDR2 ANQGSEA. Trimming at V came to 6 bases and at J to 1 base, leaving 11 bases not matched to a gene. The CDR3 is CSVTGAPPKNTEAFF. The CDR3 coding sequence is TGCAGCGTAACAGGGGCCCCCCCGAAGAACACTGAAGCTTTCTTT.

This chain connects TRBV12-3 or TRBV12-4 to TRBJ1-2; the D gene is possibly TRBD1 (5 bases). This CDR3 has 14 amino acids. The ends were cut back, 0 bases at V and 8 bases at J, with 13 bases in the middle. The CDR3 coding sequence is TGTGCCAGCAGTTTAGCGCTGGGGGTTCAAGGCTACACCTTC. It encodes CASSLALGVQGYTF.

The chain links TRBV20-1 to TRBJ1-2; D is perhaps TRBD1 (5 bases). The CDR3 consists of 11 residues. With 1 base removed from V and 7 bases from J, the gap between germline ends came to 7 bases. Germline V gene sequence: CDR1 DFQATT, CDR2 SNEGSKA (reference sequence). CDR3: CSARGQGGYTF. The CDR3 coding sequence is TGCAGTGCTAGAGGGCAGGGTGGCTACACCTTC.

The CDR3 protein is CASSFDRGTGELFF. Here the CDR3 DNA reads TGCGCCAGCAGCTTTGATCGGGGGACCGGGGAGCTGTTTTTT. The V call is TRBV5-1, the J call TRBJ2-2; a weak D match, TRBD2 (6 bases). Trimming cost V 2 bases and J 5 bases, with 10 bases left between them. Germline lookup yields CDR1 SGHRS and CDR2 YFSETQ. The CDR3 runs 14 residues. Full variable domain (outside the CDR3, taken from reference TRBV5-1 and TRBJ2-2): KAGVTQTPRYLIKTRGQQVTLSCSPISGHRSVSWYQQTPGQGLQFLFEYFSETQRNKGNFPGRFSGRQFSNSRSEMNVSTLELGDSALYLCASSFDRGTGELFFGEGSRLTVL.

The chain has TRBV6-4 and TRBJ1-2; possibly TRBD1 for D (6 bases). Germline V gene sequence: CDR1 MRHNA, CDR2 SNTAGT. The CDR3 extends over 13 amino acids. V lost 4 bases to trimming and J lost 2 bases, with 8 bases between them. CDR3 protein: CASSAGGNYGYTF. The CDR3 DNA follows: TGTGCCAGCAGTGCCGGGGGCAACTATGGCTACACCTTC.

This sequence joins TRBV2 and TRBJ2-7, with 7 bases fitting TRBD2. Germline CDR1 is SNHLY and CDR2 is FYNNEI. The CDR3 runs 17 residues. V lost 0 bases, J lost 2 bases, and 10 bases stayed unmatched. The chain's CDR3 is CASSEALASGLTYEQYF. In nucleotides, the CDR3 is TGTGCCAGCAGTGAAGCGCTAGCTAGCGGTTTGACCTACGAGCAGTACTTC.

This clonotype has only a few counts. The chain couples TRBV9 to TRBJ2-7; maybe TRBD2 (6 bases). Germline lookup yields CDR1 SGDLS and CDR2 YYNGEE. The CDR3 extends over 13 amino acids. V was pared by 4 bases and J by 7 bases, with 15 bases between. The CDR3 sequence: CASSPGLTGEQYF. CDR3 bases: TGTGCCAGCAGCCCGGGACTTACGGGGGAGCAGTACTTC. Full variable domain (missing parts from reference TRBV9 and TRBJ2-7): DSGVTQTPKHLITATGQRVTLRCSPRSGDLSVYWYQQSLDQGLQFLIQYYNGEERAKGNILERFSAQQFPDLHSELNLSSLELGDSALYFCASSPGLTGEQYFGPGTRLTVT.

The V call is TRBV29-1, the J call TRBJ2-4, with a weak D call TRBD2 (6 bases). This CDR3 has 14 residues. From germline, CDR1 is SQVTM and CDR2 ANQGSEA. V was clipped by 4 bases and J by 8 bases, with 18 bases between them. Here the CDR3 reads CSVAATGLPDIQYF. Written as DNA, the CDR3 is TGCAGCGTTGCCGCCACGGGACTGCCGGACATTCAGTACTTC.

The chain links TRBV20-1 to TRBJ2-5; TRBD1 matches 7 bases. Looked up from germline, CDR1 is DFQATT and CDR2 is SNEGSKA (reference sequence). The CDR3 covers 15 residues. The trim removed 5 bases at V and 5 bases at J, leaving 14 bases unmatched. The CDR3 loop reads CSAASPTGVRETQYF. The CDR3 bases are TGCAGTGCTGCCTCCCCCACAGGGGTTCGGGAGACCCAGTACTTC.

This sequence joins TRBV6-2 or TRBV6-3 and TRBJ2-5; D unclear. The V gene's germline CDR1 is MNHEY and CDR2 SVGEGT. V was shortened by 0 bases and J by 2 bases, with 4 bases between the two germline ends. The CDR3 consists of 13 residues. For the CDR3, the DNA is TGTGCCAGCAGTTACTCGATACAAGAGACCCAGTACTTC. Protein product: CASSYSIQETQYF.

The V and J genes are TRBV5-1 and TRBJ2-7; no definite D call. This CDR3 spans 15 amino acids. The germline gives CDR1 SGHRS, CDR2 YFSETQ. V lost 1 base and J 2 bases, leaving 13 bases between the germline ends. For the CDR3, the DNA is TGCGCCAGCAGCTTGTCGGCCTACGGTCCCTACGAGCAGTACTTC. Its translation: CASSLSAYGPYEQYF.

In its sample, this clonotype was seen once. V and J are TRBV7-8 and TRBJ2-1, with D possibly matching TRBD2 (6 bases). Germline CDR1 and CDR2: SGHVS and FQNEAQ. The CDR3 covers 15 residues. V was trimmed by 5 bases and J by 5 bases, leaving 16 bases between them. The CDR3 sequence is CASSPLGGMNNEQFF. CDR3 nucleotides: TGTGCCAGCAGCCCCCTCGGGGGAATGAACAATGAGCAGTTCTTC.

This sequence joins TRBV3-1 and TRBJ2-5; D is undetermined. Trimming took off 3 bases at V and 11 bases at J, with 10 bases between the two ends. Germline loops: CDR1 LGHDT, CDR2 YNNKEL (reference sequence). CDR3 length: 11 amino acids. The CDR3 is CASSQETAQYF. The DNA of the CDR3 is TGTGCCAGCAGCCAGGAGACCGCGCAGTACTTC.